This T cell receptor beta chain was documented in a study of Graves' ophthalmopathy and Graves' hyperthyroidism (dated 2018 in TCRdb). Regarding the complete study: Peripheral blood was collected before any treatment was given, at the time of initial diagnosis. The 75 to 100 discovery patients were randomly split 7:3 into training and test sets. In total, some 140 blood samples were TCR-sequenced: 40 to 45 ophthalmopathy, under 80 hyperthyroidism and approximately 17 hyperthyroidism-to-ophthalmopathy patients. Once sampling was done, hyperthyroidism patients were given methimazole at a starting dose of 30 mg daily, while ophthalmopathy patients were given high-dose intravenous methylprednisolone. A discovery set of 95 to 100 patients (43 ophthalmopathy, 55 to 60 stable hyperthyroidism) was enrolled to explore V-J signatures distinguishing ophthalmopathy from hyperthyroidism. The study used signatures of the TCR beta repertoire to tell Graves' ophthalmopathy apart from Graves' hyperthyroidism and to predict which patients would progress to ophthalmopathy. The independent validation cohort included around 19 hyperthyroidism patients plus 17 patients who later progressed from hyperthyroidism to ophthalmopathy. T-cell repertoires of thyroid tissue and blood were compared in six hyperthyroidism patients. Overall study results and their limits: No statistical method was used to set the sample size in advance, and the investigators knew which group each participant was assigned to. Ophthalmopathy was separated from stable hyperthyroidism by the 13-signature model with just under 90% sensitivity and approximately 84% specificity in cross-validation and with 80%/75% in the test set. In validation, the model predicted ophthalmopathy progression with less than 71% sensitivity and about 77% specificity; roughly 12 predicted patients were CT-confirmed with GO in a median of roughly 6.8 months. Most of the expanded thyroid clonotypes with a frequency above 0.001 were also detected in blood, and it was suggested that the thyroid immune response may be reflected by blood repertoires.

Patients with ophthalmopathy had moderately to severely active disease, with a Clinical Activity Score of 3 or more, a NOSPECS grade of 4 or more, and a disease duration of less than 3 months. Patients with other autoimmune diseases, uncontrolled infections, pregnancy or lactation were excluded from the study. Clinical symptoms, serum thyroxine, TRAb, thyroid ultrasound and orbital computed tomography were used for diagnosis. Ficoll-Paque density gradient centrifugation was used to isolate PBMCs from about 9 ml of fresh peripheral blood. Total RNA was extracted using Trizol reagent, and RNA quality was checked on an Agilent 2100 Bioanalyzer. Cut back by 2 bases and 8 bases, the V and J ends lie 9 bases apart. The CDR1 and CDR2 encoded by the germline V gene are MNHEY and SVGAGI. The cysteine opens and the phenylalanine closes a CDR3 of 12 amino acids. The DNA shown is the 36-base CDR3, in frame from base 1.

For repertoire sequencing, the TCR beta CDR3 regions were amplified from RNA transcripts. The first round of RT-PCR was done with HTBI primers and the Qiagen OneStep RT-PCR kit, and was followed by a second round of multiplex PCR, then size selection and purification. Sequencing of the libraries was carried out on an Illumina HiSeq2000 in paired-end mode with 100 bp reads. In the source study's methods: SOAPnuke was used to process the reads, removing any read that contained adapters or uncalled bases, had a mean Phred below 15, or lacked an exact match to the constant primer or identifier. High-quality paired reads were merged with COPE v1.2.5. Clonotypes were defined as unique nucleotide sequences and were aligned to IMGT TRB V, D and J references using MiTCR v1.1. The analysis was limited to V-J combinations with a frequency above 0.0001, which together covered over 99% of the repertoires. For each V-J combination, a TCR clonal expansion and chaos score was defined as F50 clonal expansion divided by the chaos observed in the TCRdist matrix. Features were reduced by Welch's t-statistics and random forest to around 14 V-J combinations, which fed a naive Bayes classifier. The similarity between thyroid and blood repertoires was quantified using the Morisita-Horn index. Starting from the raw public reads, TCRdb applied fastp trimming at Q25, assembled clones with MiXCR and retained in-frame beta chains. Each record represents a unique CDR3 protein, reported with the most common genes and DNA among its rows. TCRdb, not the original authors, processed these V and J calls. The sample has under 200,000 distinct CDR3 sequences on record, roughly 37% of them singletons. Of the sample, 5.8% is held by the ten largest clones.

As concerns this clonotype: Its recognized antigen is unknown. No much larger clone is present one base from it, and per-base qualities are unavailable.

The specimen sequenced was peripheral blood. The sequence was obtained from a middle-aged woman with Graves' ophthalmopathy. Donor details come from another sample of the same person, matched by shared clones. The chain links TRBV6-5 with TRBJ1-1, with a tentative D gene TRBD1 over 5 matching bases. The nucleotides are TGTGCCAGCAGTTACCGGGGCGGGGAAGCTTTCTTT. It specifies CASSYRGGEAFF.